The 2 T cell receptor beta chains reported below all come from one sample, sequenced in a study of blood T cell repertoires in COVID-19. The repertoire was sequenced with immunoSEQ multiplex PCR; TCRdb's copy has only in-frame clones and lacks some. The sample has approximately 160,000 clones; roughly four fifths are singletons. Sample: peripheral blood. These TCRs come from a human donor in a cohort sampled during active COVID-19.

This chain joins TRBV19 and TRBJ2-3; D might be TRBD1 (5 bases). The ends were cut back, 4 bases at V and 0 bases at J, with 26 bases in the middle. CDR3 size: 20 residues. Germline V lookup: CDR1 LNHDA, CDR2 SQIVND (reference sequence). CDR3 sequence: CASSSHPGQGGMTSTDTQYF. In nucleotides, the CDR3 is TGTGCCAGTAGTAGCCATCCAGGGCAGGGTGGAATGACTAGCACAGATACGCAGTATTTT.

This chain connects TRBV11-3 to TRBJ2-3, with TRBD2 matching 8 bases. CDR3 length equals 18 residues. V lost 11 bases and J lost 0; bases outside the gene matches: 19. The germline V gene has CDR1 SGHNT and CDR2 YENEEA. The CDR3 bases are TGTGCCGGCGGGGGTAGCGGGGAACCGCCGACTAGCACAGATACGCAGTATTTT. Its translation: CAGGGSGEPPTSTDTQYF.